This TCR beta chain is from a study of cytomegalovirus exposure and HLA in healthy donors. Study results and limitations: In vitro checks showed that a few CMV-associated chains really do target CMV antigens. In a later analysis, parvovirus B19, influenza, CMV and Epstein-Barr virus appeared linked to several top co-occurrence clusters. Researchers reportedly found TCR beta sequences accurately predicted most subjects' HLA-A and HLA-B alleles.

Remarks on this clone: Antigen: not known.

The PCR ran on 60 Vbeta and 13 Jbeta primers. Generated by immunoSEQ multiplex PCR, the TCRdb table keeps only in-frame clones and is missing some. The table shows around 200,000 clones, with over 65% occurring only once. The sample consisted of PBMCs. The TCR sequence derives from a woman in her fifties or sixties in good health and CMV-seropositive.

The CDR3 spells CASSESGVYQPQHF. The CDR3 nucleotides read TGCGCCAGCAGTGAATCAGGGGTGTATCAGCCCCAGCATTTT. The chain uses TRBV10-2 and TRBJ1-5, with D perhaps TRBD1 (6 bases). The CDR3 length is 14 residues. V was trimmed by 3 bases and J by 5 bases, leaving 11 bases between them. Germline values: CDR1 WSHSY, CDR2 SAAADI.